The 13 T cell receptor beta chains below were found in one sample sequenced in a study of beta chain features in type 1 diabetes. These TCRs are of unknown antigen specificity. Notes on the study in general: All four CD4+ subsets from Type 1 diabetes patients carried moderately but significantly shorter TCRB CDR3s.

Expressed TCRB transcripts were sequenced because the isolated RNA had all been reverse transcribed beforehand. Measured with immunoSEQ multiplex PCR; TCRdb has only the in-frame clones, and not every one. Among tens of thousands of clones listed, under 45% were seen once. The specimen sequenced was Tregs from blood. The receptors were sampled from a man between 25 and 39 years old with type 1 diabetes.

This CDR3 is CASSERLAQETQYF. The CDR3 DNA sequence: TGTGCCAGCAGTGAACGACTAGCCCAAGAGACCCAGTACTTC. The rearrangement uses TRBV2 and TRBJ2-5; TRBD2 agrees at 7 bases. CDR1 and CDR2 (germline): SNHLY, FYNNEI. J lost 1 base, V lost 2 bases, and 1 base had no gene match. The CDR3 is 14 residues long.

There are a few counts of this clone. The chain couples TRBV9 to TRBJ2-7; 7 positions agree with TRBD1. The J segment lost 0 bases and the V segment lost 4 bases, leaving 4 bases of the junction unmatched. This CDR3 has 14 amino acids. Germline CDR1 SGDLS, CDR2 YYNGEE. The CDR3 sequence: CASSPGQFSYEQYF. DNA for the CDR3: TGTGCCAGCAGCCCGGGACAGTTCTCCTACGAGCAGTACTTC.

The chain is built from TRBV28 and TRBJ2-5, with D possibly being TRBD1 (5 bases). The better agreement between TRBJ2-7 and the DNA end casts doubt on the J call. The CDR3 is 14 amino acids. The V gene's germline CDR1 is MDHEN and CDR2 SYDVKM. The CDR3, as DNA: TGTGCCAGCAGCTCGTGGGGCAGTAACTACGAGCAGTACTTC. This encodes CASSSWGSNYEQYF.

The J gene is TRBJ2-3, the V gene TRBV5-6; D is possibly TRBD1 (6 bases). Looked up from germline, CDR1 is SGHDT and CDR2 is YYEEEE. This CDR3 comprises 13 residues. The V end lost 3 bases, the J end lost 7 bases, and 12 bases lay between the germline ends. CDR3 in DNA: TGTGCCAGCAGCTCAAACCAGGGGAATACGCAGTATTTT. Its protein product is CASSSNQGNTQYF. Combining the CDR3 with reference TRBV5-6 and TRBJ2-3 gives the whole variable domain DAGVTQSPTHLIKTRGQQVTLRCSPKSGHDTVSWYQQALGQGPQFIFQYYEEEERQRGNFPDRFSGHQFPNYSSELNVNALLLGDSALYLCASSSNQGNTQYFGPGTRLTVL.

This clone was seen a few times. The rearrangement links TRBV28 to TRBJ2-7, with D possibly TRBD2 on 6 matching bases. The germline V gene encodes CDR1 MDHEN and CDR2 SYDVKM. The ends were cut back, 4 bases at V and 4 bases at J, with 17 bases in the middle. CDR3 length: 15 residues. The CDR3 reads CASSSPSRGIYEQYF. The CDR3 DNA is TGTGCCAGCAGTTCGCCCTCACGCGGGATTTACGAGCAGTACTTC. Combining the CDR3 with reference TRBV28 and TRBJ2-7 gives the whole variable domain DVKVTQSSRYLVKRTGEKVFLECVQDMDHENMFWYRQDPGLGLRLIYFSYDVKMKEKGDIPEGYSVSREKKERFSLILESASTNQTSMYLCASSSPSRGIYEQYFGPGTRLTVT.

The genes are TRBV7-9 and TRBJ2-5; the D gene is possibly TRBD2 (6 bases). Deletions cut 7 bases from V and 4 bases from J, with 16 bases between. The CDR3 is made up of 14 amino acids. The germline CDR1 and CDR2 sequences are SEHNR and FQNEAQ (reference sequence). Here the CDR3 reads CASMFGRGGETQYF. CDR3 sequence (DNA): TGTGCCAGCATGTTCGGGCGGGGTGGAGAGACCCAGTACTTC.

This clone has only a few counts. J is TRBJ2-5 and V is TRBV18; D call uncertain. CDR3 length equals 12 residues. V was cut by 1 base and J by 2 bases, with 2 bases left in between. Germline V gene data show CDR1 as KGHSH and CDR2 as LQKENI. This CDR3 reads CASSPLQETQYF. The CDR3, as DNA: TGTGCCAGCTCACCACTACAAGAGACCCAGTACTTC.

The chain couples TRBV6-1 to TRBJ1-4, with TRBD1 matching 9 bases. The CDR3 length is 14 residues. The J segment lost 8 bases and the V segment lost 7 bases, leaving 8 bases of the junction unmatched. Germline assignment: CDR1 MNHNS and CDR2 SASEGT. In nucleotides, the CDR3 is TGTGCCAGCAACCCCGGACAGGGGACGGAAAAACTGTTTTTT. Amino acid sequence: CASNPGQGTEKLFF.

The chain couples TRBV5-1 to TRBJ2-3, with 16 bases identical to TRBD2. This CDR3 is built from 21 residues. With V trimmed by 3 bases and J by 2 bases, 15 bases remained unmatched. CDR1 is SGHRS, CDR2 YFSETQ, per germline. The CDR3 reads CASSYFSGTSGRAGHTDTQYF. CDR3 coding DNA: TGCGCCAGCAGCTACTTCTCCGGGACTAGCGGGAGGGCCGGTCACACAGATACGCAGTATTTT. Looking up the rest from reference TRBV5-1 and TRBJ2-3 gives the full variable domain: KAGVTQTPRYLIKTRGQQVTLSCSPISGHRSVSWYQQTPGQGLQFLFEYFSETQRNKGNFPGRFSGRQFSNSRSEMNVSTLELGDSALYLCASSYFSGTSGRAGHTDTQYFGPGTRLTVL.

This clone has only a few counts. This chain connects TRBV10-3 to TRBJ2-7; tentative D call: TRBD1 (6 bases). The length of the CDR3 is 15 residues. The germline V gene encodes CDR1 ENHRY and CDR2 SYGVKD. V was cut by 0 bases and J by 4 bases, with 13 bases left in between. CDR3 sequence reads: CAISESNRDSYEQYF. CDR3 sequence (DNA): TGTGCCATCAGTGAGTCGAACAGGGATTCTTACGAGCAGTACTTC.

The table lists this clone with a count of one. The chain recombines TRBV7-2 with TRBJ1-5, with 10 bases identical to TRBD1. Losses at the gene ends were 5 bases for V and 5 bases for J; bases not matched to a gene: 6. Germline CDR1 SGHTA, CDR2 FQGNSA. The length of the CDR3 is 15 residues. CDR3 DNA sequence: TGTGCCAGCAGCCCTTGGACAGGGGGAGATCAGCCCCAGCATTTT. It yields the protein CASSPWTGGDQPQHF.

This clone has a handful of counts. The genes are TRBV7-2 and TRBJ1-1; a weak D match, TRBD1 (6 bases). CDR1 SGHTA and CDR2 FQGNSA come from the germline V gene. The V and J ends lost 5 bases and 1 base respectively, with 8 bases between them. The CDR3 sequence is 13 residues long. CDR3 nucleotides: TGTGCCAGCAGCGTGGACAGGAACACTGAAGCTTTCTTT. This sequence encodes CASSVDRNTEAFF.

This chain links TRBV10-3 with TRBJ2-7, with 10 nucleotides matching TRBD1. Germline loops: CDR1 ENHRY, CDR2 SYGVKD. The CDR3 runs 15 residues. V was pared by 6 bases and J by 0 bases, with 5 bases of the junction left unmatched. The CDR3 here is CAISRDRGSSYEQYF. As DNA, the CDR3 is TGTGCCATCAGCCGGGACAGGGGAAGCTCCTACGAGCAGTACTTC.